The clone carrying this T cell receptor (beta chain) was observed a few times. These data are taken from a study of T cell repertoires in cytomegalovirus infection. MiXCR, run by TCRdb on the reads, gives a single entry per CDR3 protein. This sample has about 740,000 distinct CDR3 sequences, with 35% found just once. CDR3 length: 16 amino acids. Trimming left V 2 bases short and J 1 base short, with 12 bases between. The germline V gene encodes CDR1 MNHGY and CDR2 SAAAGT. Sequences were obtained from PBMCs. This TCR derives from a human donor in good health (CMV status not recorded). Some clones in this sample may be carry-over from other donors' samples. The rearrangement joins TRBV6-8 to TRBJ2-1, with a tentative D call TRBD2 (6 bases). CDR3 in amino acids: CASSYAEGLSYNEQFF. CDR3 in DNA: TGTGCCAGCAGTTACGCGGAGGGGCTATCCTACAATGAGCAGTTCTTC.